The rows below give T cell receptor beta chains drawn from one sample of a study of CD8 T cells in Susac syndrome. TCRdb re-analysed the immunoSEQ multiplex PCR reads in MiXCR, keeping a single row per CDR3 protein. Here the sample spans around 150,000 distinct CDR3 sequences, approximately 94% being singletons. Material: CD4+ T cells from PBMCs. The receptors come from a human donor with Susac syndrome. Each CDR3 is given with its conserved first and last residue. The D gene is left open where the match is weak. Clone sizes are given selectively: once, few, many, or a class where the clone is expanded.

>TRBJ2-3|TRBD2|TRBV4-1|-
CASSWFQAGTDTQYF
TGCGCCAGCAGCTGGTTTCAAGCGGGAACAGATACGCAGTATTTT
>TRBJ2-2|-|TRBV7-8|-
CASSLIPGFGTGELFF
TGTGCCAGCAGCTTAATACCAGGGTTCGGGACCGGGGAGCTGTTTTTT
>TRBJ2-7|-|TRBV28|-
CASSLWGPPYEQYF
TGTGCCAGCAGTTTATGGGGGCCCCCCTACGAGCAGTACTTC
>TRBJ1-6|-|TRBV12-3/TRBV12-4|-
CASSFSGGNSPLHF
TGTGCCAGCAGTTTTTCGGGCGGGAATTCACCCCTCCACTTT
>TRBJ1-5|-|TRBV7-2|-
CASSLDSGSNQPQHF
TGTGCCAGCAGCTTAGATTCTGGTAGCAATCAGCCCCAGCATTTT
>TRBJ2-7|-|TRBV4-1|once
CASSPGGGHSYEQYF
TGCGCCAGCAGCCCAGGCGGGGGCCACTCCTACGAGCAGTACTTC
>TRBJ1-2|-|TRBV29-1|-
CSVVTGWGGYTF
TGCAGCGTGGTGACAGGATGGGGAGGCTACACCTTC
>TRBJ1-4|-|TRBV6-5|-
CASSYNSEKLFF
TGTGCCAGCAGTTACAACAGCGAAAAACTGTTTTTT
>TRBJ2-7|TRBD1|TRBV5-1|-
CASSLGPGTGVNEQYF
TGCGCCAGCAGCTTGGGCCCCGGGACAGGGGTTAACGAGCAGTACTTC
>TRBJ2-1|-|TRBV24-1|-
CATSDQGSGNNEQFF
TGTGCCACCAGTGACCAGGGGTCGGGAAACAATGAGCAGTTCTTC
>TRBJ2-1|TRBD2|TRBV20-1|-
CSARALAGGNYNEQFF
TGCAGTGCTAGAGCCCTAGCGGGGGGAAATTACAATGAGCAGTTCTTC
>TRBJ2-7|-|TRBV5-1|once
CASTSAGQYF
TGCGCCAGCACCTCCGCGGGGCAGTACTTC
>TRBJ2-2|-|TRBV9|-
CASRSSTGELFF
TGTGCCAGCAGGAGTAGCACCGGGGAGCTGTTTTTT
>TRBJ1-2|-|TRBV4-2|-
CASSQVPQEYGYTF
TGTGCCAGCAGCCAAGTGCCACAGGAATATGGCTACACCTTC
>TRBJ2-6|-|TRBV3-1|-
CASSPRGAGTSGANVLTF
TGTGCCAGCAGCCCAAGGGGTGCAGGGACTTCCGGGGCCAACGTCCTGACTTTC
>TRBJ2-5|TRBD1|TRBV29-1|-
CSVDSGQGWETQYF
TGCAGCGTTGATTCTGGACAGGGTTGGGAGACCCAGTACTTC
>TRBJ2-5|-|TRBV21-1|-
CASSRDKQETQYF
TGTGCCAGCAGCAGGGACAAACAAGAGACCCAGTACTTC
>TRBJ1-1|-|TRBV5-1|-
CASSWNGETEAFF
TGCGCCAGCAGCTGGAACGGAGAGACTGAAGCTTTCTTT
>TRBJ2-7|-|TRBV20-1|-
CSASDPIRAGQYF
TGCAGTGCTTCGGACCCCATCCGCGCGGGGCAGTACTTC
>TRBJ2-7|-|TRBV9|-
CASSDGSSYEQYF
TGTGCCAGCAGTGACGGTAGCTCCTACGAGCAGTACTTC
>TRBJ2-2|-|TRBV7-8|-
CASSLDPTGELFF
TGTGCCAGCAGCTTAGACCCCACCGGGGAGCTGTTTTTT
>TRBJ2-3|TRBD2|TRBV29-1|-
CSAQAGTSGRGDTQYF
TGCAGCGCCCAGGCCGGGACTAGCGGGAGGGGAGATACGCAGTATTTT
>TRBJ2-7|TRBD2|TRBV2|-
CASRVTSVGEQYF
TGTGCCAGCAGGGTAACTAGCGTCGGCGAGCAGTACTTC
>TRBJ2-5|TRBD2|TRBV18|-
CASSAGGRLETQYF
TGTGCCAGCTCAGCGGGGGGAAGATTGGAGACCCAGTACTTC
>TRBJ2-5|-|TRBV29-1|few
CSVVGVGETQYF
TGCAGCGTTGTGGGGGTTGGAGAGACCCAGTACTTC
>TRBJ2-3|-|TRBV15|-
CATSRDTADTQYF
TGTGCCACCAGCAGGGACACCGCAGATACGCAGTATTTT
>TRBJ1-1|-|TRBV9|-
CASSVDVENTEAFF
TGTGCCAGCAGCGTAGATGTGGAAAACACTGAAGCTTTCTTT
>TRBJ1-5|-|TRBV19|-
CASRRAGDDNQPQHF
TGTGCCAGTAGGAGGGCAGGGGACGACAATCAGCCCCAGCATTTT
>TRBJ2-1|-|TRBV2|-
CASSDVRGGINEQFF
TGTGCCAGCAGTGATGTACGTGGAGGGATAAATGAGCAGTTCTTC
>TRBJ2-5|-|TRBV12-3/TRBV12-4|-
CASSFNRGHTQETQYF
TGTGCCAGCAGTTTTAATAGGGGACACACACAAGAGACCCAGTACTTC